Sequencing of this TCR beta chain was carried out in a study of cytomegalovirus exposure and HLA in healthy donors. At the level of the study: The same platform was used for the roughly 120 validation repertoires as for the approximately 630 first-cohort repertoires, as reported in a later analysis. Study results and caveats: Cytomegalovirus association was assigned to under 200 TCR beta chains. The majority of TCR sequences were rare, yet some public TCRs appeared in many donors.

V dropped 4 bases and J dropped 0; count of bases not matched to a gene: 14. The CDR3 covers 20 residues. CDR1 MNHNS and CDR2 SASEGT come from the germline V gene. TCRdb keeps only in-frame clones here, not all; method: immunoSEQ multiplex PCR. The profile shows some 140,000 clones, about 82% of them singletons. Concerning this clone itself: Its antigen is not known.

The chain employs TRBV6-1 and TRBJ1-5; 11 bases fit TRBD1. Sequenced material: PBMCs. The origin of this receptor is a human donor in good health. CDR3 region: CASSALRGTGGPYSNQPQHF. The DNA for the CDR3 is TGTGCCAGCAGTGCCCTCCGAGGGACAGGGGGGCCGTATAGCAATCAGCCCCAGCATTTT.